What follows is one T cell receptor (beta chain) and its context. The antigen remains unidentified. TCRdb keeps only in-frame clones here, not all; method: immunoSEQ multiplex PCR. The table shows under 80,000 clones, with 88% occurring only once. The source of the sample is a study of OX40 agonist ivuxolimab in advanced cancers. Whole-study context: The patients got ivuxolimab, which is an agonistic anti-OX40 (CD134) antibody. Regarding the study as a whole: Antigen specificity was not determined for the expanded peripheral T cells.

Germline assignment: CDR1 SGHRS and CDR2 YFSETQ. The CDR3 is 15 amino acids. With 3 bases removed from V and 3 bases from J, the gap between germline ends came to 16 bases. This chain links TRBV5-1 with TRBJ2-7; maybe TRBD2 (6 bases). The sequencing here drew on CD4+ or CD8+ T cells sorted from blood, taken in a trial of the OX40 agonist ivuxolimab. The TCR comes from an adult with an advanced solid tumor such as melanoma, head and neck, liver or kidney cancer. The CDR3 DNA reads as TGCGCCAGCAGCTCACCCGGCAGGGAGGTCTACGAGCAGTACTTC. The encoded protein is CASSSPGREVYEQYF.